The clone carrying this T cell receptor (beta chain) has a handful of counts. Its antigen remains unidentified. Unique molecular identifiers were incorporated when the TCRbeta library was constructed. TCRdb re-called the PCR reads with MiXCR, one entry per CDR3 protein. The table includes approximately 430,000 distinct CDR3 sequences, 15% to 20% detected once. These data belong to a study of T-cell reconstitution after alpha-beta-depleted transplantation in children. Study-wide findings and caveats: After transplant, at about two months, alpha-beta T cells were reportedly derived from several hundred expanded graft clones. It was newly produced T cells that mostly accounted for T-cell counts and diversity one year after transplant.

The germline CDR1 and CDR2 sequences are LGHNA and YSLEER. The CDR3 is 15 amino acids. V was clipped by 2 bases and J by 1 base, with 12 bases between them. Sequenced here: PBMCs, mostly from graft donor cells, sampled 360 days after TCRalphabeta/CD19-depleted stem cell transplant. The source is a boy in the first two years of life who had a stem cell transplant for Wiskott-Aldrich syndrome, so the T cells may come from the graft donor. This chain uses TRBV4-3 with TRBJ2-7; D is possibly TRBD1 (6 bases). The CDR3 reads CASSQSRTASYEQYF. The CDR3 DNA reads as TGCGCCAGCAGCCAATCCCGGACAGCTTCCTACGAGCAGTACTTC.